These T cell receptor beta chains were read from a single sample in a study of shared clonotypes between healthy human individuals. The protocol was immunoSEQ multiplex PCR, while the TCRdb copy is restricted to in-frame clones and leaves out a portion. The table lists roughly 640,000 clones, approximately 74% of them singletons, with about 1.8% in the top ten. What was sequenced was memory CD4+ T cells sorted from blood. These receptors all stem from a woman aged 30 to 39 in good health. CDR3s include the opening cysteine and the closing phenylalanine or tryptophan. A D gene is named only where the DNA matches it firmly. Clone size is stated in some rows and not others, as once, few, many or a class when expanded.

>TRBJ2-7|.|TRBV5-1|.
CASSPQGQGGYEQYF
TGCGCCAGCAGCCCTCAAGGGCAGGGAGGTTACGAGCAGTACTTC
>TRBJ2-1|TRBD2|TRBV7-7|.
CASSDTSVHEQFF
TGTGCCAGCAGCGATACTAGCGTGCATGAGCAGTTCTTC
>TRBJ2-2|.|TRBV7-7|.
CASSLSNGPGELFF
TGTGCCAGCAGCTTATCTAACGGTCCCGGGGAGCTGTTTTTT
>TRBJ1-1|.|TRBV28|.
CASSLGGETRAFF
TGTGCCAGCAGTTTAGGCGGGGAAACGAGGGCTTTCTTT
>TRBJ1-1|.|TRBV11-2|.
CASSLGGGGQRAFF
TGTGCCAGCAGCTTAGGAGGAGGGGGGCAGCGAGCTTTCTTT
>TRBJ1-5|.|TRBV28|.
CASSLGGPRNQPQHF
TGTGCCAGCAGTTTGGGGGGCCCTAGGAATCAGCCCCAGCATTTT
>TRBJ2-1|.|TRBV9|.
CASSSPRGTPPPAGYNEQFF
TGTGCCAGCAGCTCCCCCCGGGGGACACCACCCCCAGCGGGGTACAATGAGCAGTTCTTC
>TRBJ2-3|.|TRBV29-1|.
CSVARETDTQYF
TGCAGCGTTGCAAGAGAAACAGATACGCAGTATTTT
>TRBJ2-7|.|TRBV6-1|.
CASSELGYVTYEQYF
TGTGCCAGCAGTGAATTGGGCTACGTCACCTACGAGCAGTACTTC
>TRBJ1-3|.|TRBV6-6|once
CASSEGTSRDTIYF
TGTGCCAGCAGCGAGGGCACCAGTCGAGACACCATATATTTT
>TRBJ2-7|.|TRBV10-2|.
CASSPVRVGEQYF
TGCGCCAGCAGCCCTGTCAGGGTTGGGGAGCAGTACTTC
>TRBJ2-1|.|TRBV28|.
CASRRDTAYNEQFF
TGTGCCAGCAGGCGGGATACCGCCTACAATGAGCAGTTCTTC
>TRBJ2-1|TRBD1|TRBV19|.
CASSKNRGSPYNEQFF
TGTGCCAGTAGTAAAAACAGGGGATCCCCCTACAATGAGCAGTTCTTC
>TRBJ1-1|.|TRBV2|.
CASSDRIYNTEAFF
TGTGCCAGCAGTGACCGGATATACAACACTGAAGCTTTCTTT
>TRBJ2-7|TRBD2|TRBV6-4|.
CASSSLAGQPYEQYF
TGTGCCAGCAGTTCACTAGCGGGACAACCATACGAGCAGTACTTC
>TRBJ2-5|.|TRBV7-9|.
CASSPSAVETQYF
TGTGCCAGCAGCCCCTCAGCGGTTGAGACCCAGTACTTC
>TRBJ1-2|.|TRBV10-1|.
CASSVDRNYGYTF
TGCGCCAGCAGTGTTGACAGGAACTATGGCTACACCTTC
>TRBJ2-6|.|TRBV19|.
CASSTRPGRSSASTGANVLTF
TGTGCCAGTAGTACCCGACCGGGACGAAGTTCCGCCTCGACTGGGGCCAACGTCCTGACTTTC
>TRBJ1-2|TRBD1|TRBV5-4|few
CASSFDRGGGYTF
TGTGCCAGCAGTTTTGACAGGGGAGGTGGCTACACCTTC
>TRBJ2-2|.|TRBV7-2|.
CASSWGFTGSRTTGELFF
TGTGCCAGCAGCTGGGGATTTACAGGGTCGCGTACCACCGGGGAGCTGTTTTTT
>TRBJ2-1|.|TRBV4-1|.
CASSQGAGTYNEQFF
TGCGCCAGCAGCCAGGGGGCGGGCACCTACAATGAGCAGTTCTTC
>TRBJ2-7|.|TRBV7-9|once
CASSPDFRARDEQYF
TGTGCCAGCAGCCCGGACTTCAGGGCTCGGGACGAGCAGTACTTC
>TRBJ2-5|.|TRBV7-2|.
CASRRSFGSRQETQYF
TGTGCCAGCAGAAGATCATTCGGGAGTAGGCAAGAGACCCAGTACTTC
>TRBJ2-3|TRBD2|TRBV7-2|.
CASSSMGSGTDTQYF
TGTGCCAGCAGCTCCATGGGTAGCGGGACAGATACGCAGTATTTT
>TRBJ1-1|.|TRBV29-1|once
CSVSQGAGDTEAFF
TGCAGCGTTTCACAGGGAGCCGGGGACACTGAAGCTTTCTTT
>TRBJ2-2|TRBD1|TRBV5-1|.
CATRKTGEPTGELFF
TGCGCCACCCGTAAGACAGGGGAGCCCACCGGGGAGCTGTTTTTT
>TRBJ1-2|.|TRBV28|.
CASSFVGGYTF
TGTGCCAGCAGTTTTGTGGGTGGCTACACCTTC
>TRBJ2-5|.|TRBV19|.
CASSMGTQETQYF
TGTGCCAGTAGTATGGGCACCCAAGAGACCCAGTACTTC
>TRBJ1-1|TRBD1|TRBV7-3|.
CASRAGTANTEAFF
TGTGCCAGCAGGGCCGGGACAGCCAACACTGAAGCTTTCTTT